The 11 T cell receptor beta chains in this list originate from one sample, sequenced in a study of T cell responses to AZD1222 COVID-19 vaccine. This table comes from immunoSEQ multiplex PCR, and its TCRdb copy is limited to in-frame clones, with some not included. This sample has roughly 75,000 clones, with over 80% found just once. This specimen was peripheral blood, taken on day 0 of AZD1222 vaccination. These receptors came from an adult in good health.

J is TRBJ1-2 and V is TRBV18; 8 bases fit TRBD1. J gave up 2 bases and V 4 bases, and 9 bases lay outside the gene matches. CDR3 length: 16 amino acids. Germline V lookup: CDR1 KGHSH, CDR2 LQKENI. CDR3 bases: TGTGCCAGCTCACGAGGGACAGGCCCTTCCAACTATGGCTACACCTTC. Its protein product is CASSRGTGPSNYGYTF.

The chain links TRBV7-8 to TRBJ1-5, with D uncertain. Trimming left V 0 bases short and J 3 bases short, with 27 bases between. The CDR3 covers 21 residues. Germline CDR1 SGHVS, CDR2 FQNEAQ. Here the CDR3 DNA reads TGTGCCAGCAGCTTAGCGTATCAAGAAGGGATTGGAGGGAACAACAATCAGCCCCAGCATTTT. This gives the protein CASSLAYQEGIGGNNNQPQHF.

The genes are TRBV6-2 or TRBV6-3 and TRBJ2-3; D tentatively reads TRBD1 or TRBD2 (6 bases each). Germline V gene lookup returns CDR1 MNHEY and CDR2 SVGEGT. This CDR3 contains 15 residues. With 2 bases removed from V and 1 base from J, the gap between germline ends came to 10 bases. The CDR3 sequence: CASSYVRGGTDTQYF. The CDR3 DNA follows: TGTGCCAGCAGTTACGTTAGGGGGGGCACAGATACGCAGTATTTT.

The J gene is TRBJ2-2, the V gene TRBV6-4, with D possibly TRBD2 on 5 matching bases. V dropped 1 base and J dropped 7 bases, with 10 bases sitting between them. CDR1 is MRHNA, CDR2 SNTAGT, per germline. This CDR3 spans 14 amino acids. The CDR3 sequence is CASSDYSVSGELFF. The CDR3 region has the DNA TGTGCCAGCAGTGACTATAGCGTCAGCGGGGAGCTGTTTTTT.

This clone was seen once. The V and J genes are TRBV30 and TRBJ1-4; 11 nucleotides align to TRBD1. Trimming at V came to 4 bases and at J to 8 bases, leaving 6 bases not matched to a gene. The CDR3 has 14 residues. Germline CDR1 reads GTSNPN; CDR2 reads SVGIG (reference sequence). CDR3 nucleotide sequence: TGTGCCTGGAACGGGGACAGGGGGTCGGAAAAACTGTTTTTT. Protein sequence: CAWNGDRGSEKLFF.

The chain carries TRBV5-1 and TRBJ1-2; tentatively, D is TRBD1 (6 bases). Germline loops: CDR1 SGHRS, CDR2 YFSETQ. V was clipped by 3 bases and J by 5 bases, with 17 bases between them. This CDR3 is built from 15 residues. The CDR3 spells CASSSGWGADYGYTF. The CDR3, as DNA: TGCGCCAGCAGCTCCGGTTGGGGGGCTGATTATGGCTACACCTTC. The variable domain in full, completed from reference TRBV5-1 and TRBJ1-2, reads KAGVTQTPRYLIKTRGQQVTLSCSPISGHRSVSWYQQTPGQGLQFLFEYFSETQRNKGNFPGRFSGRQFSNSRSEMNVSTLELGDSALYLCASSSGWGADYGYTFGSGTRLTVV.

The chain uses TRBV10-3 and TRBJ1-2; 7 nucleotides match TRBD1. Germline V gives CDR1 ENHRY, CDR2 SYGVKD. The CDR3 has 17 amino acids. V trimming: 4 bases; J trimming: 0 bases; junction bases outside the gene matches: 11. CDR3 in amino acids: CAISGGRQGWTNYGYTF. The CDR3 DNA is TGTGCCATCAGTGGGGGAAGACAGGGTTGGACTAACTATGGCTACACCTTC.

The chain combines TRBV2 with TRBJ2-3; 9 nucleotides match TRBD1. CDR3 length: 15 amino acids. The germline gives CDR1 SNHLY, CDR2 FYNNEI. The trim removed 5 bases at V and 7 bases at J, leaving 10 bases unmatched. The CDR3 protein is CASSKGQGTSNTQYF. CDR3 DNA: TGTGCCAGCAGTAAGGGACAGGGTACGTCAAATACGCAGTATTTT. Full variable domain (remainder filled in from reference TRBV2 and TRBJ2-3): EPEVTQTPSHQVTQMGQEVILRCVPISNHLYFYWYRQILGQKVEFLVSFYNNEISEKSEIFDDQFSVERPDGSNFTLKIRSTKLEDSAMYFCASSKGQGTSNTQYFGPGTRLTVL.

This chain connects TRBV28 to TRBJ1-6, with 7 bases matching TRBD1. The CDR3 runs to 15 residues. V was pared by 6 bases and J by 7 bases, with 9 bases of the junction left unmatched. The germline V gene encodes CDR1 MDHEN and CDR2 SYDVKM. The CDR3 loop is CASRVRGTENSPLHF. CDR3 nucleotides: TGTGCCAGCAGGGTTCGCGGGACAGAAAATTCACCCCTCCACTTT.

The chain employs TRBV5-1 and TRBJ2-2; D uncertain. Germline CDR1 reads SGHRS; CDR2 reads YFSETQ. This CDR3 spans 13 amino acids. V was pared by 3 bases and J by 3 bases, with 6 bases between. The CDR3 is CASSSQDTGELFF. The CDR3 DNA reads TGCGCCAGCAGCTCCCAGGACACCGGGGAGCTGTTTTTT.

The J gene is TRBJ1-5, the V gene TRBV30; D possibly corresponds to TRBD1 (5 bases). The germline V gene has CDR1 GTSNPN and CDR2 SVGIG (reference sequence). Trimming pared 1 base from V and 15 bases from J, leaving 19 bases between. The CDR3 loop spans 13 amino acids. In DNA form, the CDR3 reads TGTGCCTGGAGTGCCCTGGGCCGGGACGGCCGGCATTTT. It yields the protein CAWSALGRDGRHF. Full variable domain (missing parts from reference TRBV30 and TRBJ1-5): SQTIHQWPATLVQPVGSPLSLECTVEGTSNPNLYWYRQAAGRGLQLLFYSVGIGQISSEVPQNLSASRPQDRQFILSSKKLLLSDSGFYLCAWSALGRDGRHFGDGTRLSIL.